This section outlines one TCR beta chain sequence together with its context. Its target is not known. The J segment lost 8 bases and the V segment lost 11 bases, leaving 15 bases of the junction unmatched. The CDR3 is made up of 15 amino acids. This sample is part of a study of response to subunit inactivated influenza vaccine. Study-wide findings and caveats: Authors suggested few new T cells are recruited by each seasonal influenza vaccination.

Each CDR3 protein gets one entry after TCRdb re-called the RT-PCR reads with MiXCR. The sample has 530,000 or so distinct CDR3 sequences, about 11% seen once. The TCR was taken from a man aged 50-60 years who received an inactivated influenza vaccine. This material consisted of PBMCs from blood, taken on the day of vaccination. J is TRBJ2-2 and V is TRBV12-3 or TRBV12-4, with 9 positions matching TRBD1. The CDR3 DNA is TGTGCCGTCCAACCCCGGGACAGGGCTTTGGGGGAGCTGTTTTTT. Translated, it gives CAVQPRDRALGELFF.